A single sample gave rise to the 27 T cell receptor beta chains below, sequenced in a study of cytomegalovirus exposure and HLA in healthy donors. Sequenced by immunoSEQ multiplex PCR; TCRdb stores in-frame clones only, minus some. The table includes about 360,000 clones, 75% to 90% detected once. The sequenced sample was PBMCs. The receptor set was obtained from a woman aged 18-29 years in good health and CMV-seronegative.

This clone has at least ten counts. V usage is TRBV27 and J usage is TRBJ1-2; TRBD1 aligns across 8 bases. V was clipped by 4 bases and J by 4 bases; unmatched bases: 5. The length of the CDR3 is 14 residues. Germline assignment: CDR1 MNHEY and CDR2 SMNVEV (reference sequence). The CDR3 loop reads CASSSGQGLYGYTF. Here the CDR3 DNA reads TGTGCCAGCAGTTCAGGACAGGGACTCTATGGCTACACCTTC.

The chain couples TRBV29-1 to TRBJ1-2; 9 nucleotides agree with TRBD1. Trimming took 4 bases from V and 8 from J; bases not matched to a gene: 11. Germline lookup yields CDR1 SQVTM and CDR2 ANQGSEA. This CDR3 region has 14 residues. The CDR3 DNA reads as TGCAGCGTTGGGGGACAGGGCCGCCAAAGGGGCTACACCTTC. This codes for CSVGGQGRQRGYTF.

This chain connects TRBV28 to TRBJ2-7; 7 bases map to TRBD1. V shed 6 bases, J shed 5 bases, and the junction held 10 bases outside the gene matches. Per the germline V gene, CDR1 is MDHEN and CDR2 is SYDVKM. The CDR3 covers 14 residues. CDR3 amino acids: CASSPRQGRHEQYF. The DNA of the CDR3 is TGTGCCAGCAGCCCACGACAGGGTCGGCACGAGCAGTACTTC.

This sequence joins TRBV28 and TRBJ2-7; possible D gene TRBD2, 5 bases. The CDR3 is 14 residues long. Trimming shortened V by 6 bases and J by 0 bases, and 12 bases separated the two germline ends. Germline CDR1 reads MDHEN; CDR2 reads SYDVKM. In DNA, the CDR3 is TGTGCCAGCAGGGTAGCGTTTAGCTCCTACGAGCAGTACTTC. It yields the protein CASRVAFSSYEQYF. The variable domain in full, with the rest retrieved from reference TRBV28 and TRBJ2-7, is DVKVTQSSRYLVKRTGEKVFLECVQDMDHENMFWYRQDPGLGLRLIYFSYDVKMKEKGDIPEGYSVSREKKERFSLILESASTNQTSMYLCASRVAFSSYEQYFGPGTRLTVT.

This chain uses TRBV4-2 with TRBJ1-3; weak D call: TRBD1 (6 bases). Per the germline V gene, CDR1 is LGHNA and CDR2 is YNFKEQ. The CDR3 contains 16 residues. Between the trimmed V and J ends, which lost 0 bases and 4 bases, there was a span of 13 bases. CDR3 DNA: TGTGCCAGCAGCCAAGATCGGGGGGCGCGAGGAAACACCATATATTTT. The encoded protein is CASSQDRGARGNTIYF.

The V and J genes are TRBV27 and TRBJ2-1; 8 nucleotides align to TRBD2. The CDR3 spans 12 residues. V shed 6 bases and J 8 bases; nucleotides not matched to a gene: 3. Germline lookup yields CDR1 MNHEY and CDR2 SMNVEV (reference sequence). CDR3: CASSRAGDEQFF. The CDR3 bases are TGTGCCAGCAGCAGAGCGGGAGATGAGCAGTTCTTC.

The chain has TRBV5-1 and TRBJ2-7, with 7 bases matching TRBD2. CDR1 and CDR2 (germline): SGHRS, YFSETQ. This CDR3 region has 13 residues. V lost 7 bases, J lost 3 bases, and 7 bases stayed unmatched. The CDR3 is CASAGDYHYEQYF. The CDR3 DNA reads TGCGCCAGCGCGGGGGATTACCACTACGAGCAGTACTTC.

This chain's CDR3 is CASSPLTGITDTQYF. In DNA form, the CDR3 reads TGTGCCAGCTCACCATTGACAGGGATCACAGATACGCAGTATTTT. This sequence joins TRBV18 and TRBJ2-3; TRBD1 agrees at 7 bases. This CDR3 comprises 15 residues. Germline CDR1 and CDR2: KGHSH and LQKENI. Trimming at V came to 2 bases and at J to 2 bases, leaving 4 bases not matched to a gene. The complete variable domain, with remaining parts taken from reference TRBV18 and TRBJ2-3, reads NAGVMQNPRHLVRRRGQEARLRCSPMKGHSHVYWYRQLPEEGLKFMVYLQKENIIDESGMPKERFSAEFPKEGPSILRIQQVVRGDSAAYFCASSPLTGITDTQYFGPGTRLTVL.

J is TRBJ1-4 and V is TRBV6-4; D might be TRBD1 (6 bases). V lost 6 bases, J lost 2 bases, and 13 bases lay in between. CDR1 and CDR2 from the germline V gene are MRHNA and SNTAGT. The CDR3 has 15 residues. This chain's CDR3 is CASRRSGGTNEKLFF. CDR3 nucleotide sequence: TGTGCCAGCAGGAGATCGGGGGGCACTAATGAAAAACTGTTTTTT.

This chain joins TRBV27 and TRBJ1-2, with 8 bases that match TRBD1. V shed 3 bases, J shed 4 bases, and the junction held 7 bases outside the gene matches. This CDR3 comprises 15 residues. Germline assignment: CDR1 MNHEY and CDR2 SMNVEV (reference sequence). The CDR3 protein is CASSFSGTGFYGYTF. As DNA, the CDR3 is TGTGCCAGCAGTTTCTCCGGGACAGGATTCTATGGCTACACCTTC.

V gene TRBV15 combines with J gene TRBJ1-4; TRBD1 might be the D (5 bases). Trimming removed 3 bases at V and 5 bases at J, with 13 bases between. The CDR3 consists of 15 residues. Looked up from germline, CDR1 is LNHNV and CDR2 is YYDKDF (reference sequence). CDR3 in DNA: TGTGCCACCAGCAGGGAGGGACGGACGAATGAAAAACTGTTTTTT. Translation gives CATSREGRTNEKLFF.

V gene TRBV5-4 combines with J gene TRBJ2-7; 9 bases are a match to TRBD1. The length of the CDR3 is 14 residues. Germline values: CDR1 SGHNT, CDR2 YYREEE (reference sequence). Trimming cost V 3 bases and J 5 bases; bases outside gene matches: 6. Written as DNA, the CDR3 is TGTGCCAGCAGCTACCGGGACAGGGCACACGAGCAGTACTTC. It specifies CASSYRDRAHEQYF.

The J gene is TRBJ2-7, the V gene TRBV25-1; 9 nucleotides line up with TRBD1. This CDR3 region has 16 residues. The V gene's germline CDR1 is MGHDK and CDR2 SYGVNS. With 6 bases clipped from V and 3 bases from J, the junction kept 12 bases outside the gene matches. The CDR3 region has the DNA TGTGCCAGCAGCGGCACAACCGGGACAGGGTTCTACGAGCAGTACTTC. This gives the protein CASSGTTGTGFYEQYF.

V and J are TRBV15 and TRBJ1-6; 11 nucleotides align to TRBD1. This CDR3 is 16 amino acids long. CDR1 is LNHNV, CDR2 YYDKDF, per germline (reference sequence). Trimming removed 1 base from V and 7 bases from J; junction bases left unmatched: 3. The DNA for the CDR3 is TGTGCCACCAGCAGAGCGAGGACAGGGGGCAATTCACCCCTCCACTTT. It yields the protein CATSRARTGGNSPLHF. The whole variable domain, filled in from reference TRBV15 and TRBJ1-6, reads DAMVIQNPRYQVTQFGKPVTLSCSQTLNHNVMYWYQQKSSQAPKLLFHYYDKDFNNEADTPDNFQSRRPNTSFCFLDIRSPGLGDTAMYLCATSRARTGGNSPLHFGNGTRLTVT.

CDR3 protein: CASSPGAGAADTQYF. The CDR3 nucleotides read TGCGCCAGCAGCCCAGGGGCGGGGGCCGCAGATACGCAGTATTTT. The V call is TRBV5-1, the J call TRBJ2-3, with TRBD2 as a possible D gene (7 bases). The germline CDR1 and CDR2 sequences are SGHRS and YFSETQ. This CDR3 is 15 amino acids long. The germline V and J ends were trimmed by 4 bases and 4 bases, with 16 bases remaining between them. Filled out from reference TRBV5-1 and TRBJ2-3, the complete variable domain reads KAGVTQTPRYLIKTRGQQVTLSCSPISGHRSVSWYQQTPGQGLQFLFEYFSETQRNKGNFPGRFSGRQFSNSRSEMNVSTLELGDSALYLCASSPGAGAADTQYFGPGTRLTVL.

V is TRBV18 and J is TRBJ2-3; possibly TRBD2 for D (7 bases). The V gene lost 0 bases and the J gene lost 4 bases, with 17 bases spanning the gap. Germline CDR1 and CDR2: KGHSH and LQKENI. The length of the CDR3 is 17 residues. In DNA, the CDR3 is TGTGCCAGCTCACCACCCGTTCGGGGGGCACCTCCAGATACGCAGTATTTT. This translates into CASSPPVRGAPPDTQYF.

CDR3 residues: CASSQGFGGSTDTQYF. The CDR3 DNA is TGCGCCAGCAGCCAAGGCTTTGGCGGGAGCACAGATACGCAGTATTTT. The rearrangement joins TRBV4-1 to TRBJ2-3; tentative D call: TRBD2 (5 bases). Looked up from germline, CDR1 is MGHRA and CDR2 is YSYEKL. The CDR3 covers 16 residues. V gave up 1 base and J gave up 0 bases, with 11 bases separating them.

The chain is built from TRBV2 and TRBJ1-6, with 7 nucleotides matching TRBD1. Germline lookup yields CDR1 SNHLY and CDR2 FYNNEI. Trimming at V came to 5 bases and at J to 7 bases, leaving 14 bases not matched to a gene. The CDR3 is 17 residues long. CDR3 DNA: TGTGCCAGCAGTCCACAGACAGGGCTTAATTGGAATTCACCCCTCCACTTT. Its protein is CASSPQTGLNWNSPLHF.

This rearrangement joins TRBV7-9 to TRBJ1-3; D unresolved. The CDR3 runs 15 residues. Germline CDR1 reads SEHNR; CDR2 reads FQNEAQ (reference sequence). Trimming took off 5 bases at V and 0 bases at J, with 11 bases between the two ends. This CDR3 reads CASSADGSSGNTIYF. Written as DNA, the CDR3 is TGTGCCAGCAGCGCGGACGGGAGCTCTGGAAACACCATATATTTT.

This clone appeared a single time. This chain joins TRBV11-2 and TRBJ2-5, with D hard to call. Germline V gene data show CDR1 as SGHAT and CDR2 as FQNNGV. Trimming pared 1 base from V and 5 bases from J, leaving 5 bases between. The CDR3 totals 12 residues. The CDR3: CASSLVQETQYF. In DNA form, the CDR3 reads TGTGCCAGCAGCTTAGTTCAGGAGACCCAGTACTTC.

The sample holds one count of this clone. The CDR3 DNA reads as TGTGCCAGCAAGGGAGCCCAAGAGACCCAGTACTTC. Protein sequence: CASKGAQETQYF. The chain carries TRBV2 and TRBJ2-5; a possible D gene is TRBD2 (5 bases). The V end was cut by 7 bases, the J end by 1 base, with 7 bases between. CDR1 is SNHLY and CDR2 is FYNNEI in the germline V gene. The CDR3 runs to 12 residues.

This chain connects TRBV27 to TRBJ1-5; D call uncertain. This CDR3 is built from 10 residues. The germline V gene encodes CDR1 MNHEY and CDR2 SMNVEV (reference sequence). CDR3 in DNA: TGTTCACCAGCCCCCAGGTCCCAGCATTTT. It specifies CSPAPRSQHF.

The chain is built from TRBV28 and TRBJ1-2; 12 bases align to TRBD1. With 6 bases clipped from V and 5 bases from J, the junction kept 16 bases outside the gene matches. This CDR3 contains 18 residues. Germline CDR1 is MDHEN and CDR2 is SYDVKM. The CDR3 here is CASRQAGTGGARAYGYTF. The CDR3 DNA is TGTGCCAGCAGACAGGCCGGGACAGGGGGCGCAAGGGCATATGGCTACACCTTC.

The chain links TRBV30 to TRBJ2-2, with 7 bases identical to TRBD2. V was clipped by 3 bases and J by 0 bases; unmatched bases: 10. In germline, CDR1 is GTSNPN, CDR2 SVGIG (reference sequence). This CDR3 spans 17 amino acids. The CDR3 loop reads CAWSPIGDYSNTGELFF. The CDR3 nucleotides are TGTGCCTGGAGCCCGATAGGGGACTACTCGAACACCGGGGAGCTGTTTTTT.

The chain combines TRBV2 with TRBJ2-1; D unclear. The CDR3 has 14 amino acids. CDR1 is SNHLY and CDR2 is FYNNEI in the germline V gene. Trimming shortened V by 5 bases and J by 0 bases, and 8 bases separated the two germline ends. The CDR3, as DNA: TGTGCCAGCAGTCTATCTGGCTCCTACAATGAGCAGTTCTTC. Amino acid sequence: CASSLSGSYNEQFF.

This clone is a singleton in its sample. The CDR3 nucleotides read TGTGCCAGCAGTGAAGGGGCGGAGAACACCGGGGAGCTGTTTTTT. Its protein product is CASSEGAENTGELFF. The chain has TRBV6-4 and TRBJ2-2; weak D call: TRBD1 (5 bases). CDR1 and CDR2 from the germline V gene are MRHNA and SNTAGT. The CDR3 consists of 15 residues. Trimming took off 3 bases at V and 1 base at J, with 9 bases between the two ends.

A word on this clone: Sequence at one end of the junction differs from germline and may be a read error. J is TRBJ2-7 and V is TRBV27, with D perhaps matching TRBD1 (5 bases). The CDR3 is 14 residues long. CDR1 and CDR2 (germline): MNHEY, SMNVEV (reference sequence). The CDR3 nucleotides read TGTGCCAGCAGTTCCCATGGACAATATAGGGCTTTGGACTTC. It specifies CASSSHGQYRALDF.